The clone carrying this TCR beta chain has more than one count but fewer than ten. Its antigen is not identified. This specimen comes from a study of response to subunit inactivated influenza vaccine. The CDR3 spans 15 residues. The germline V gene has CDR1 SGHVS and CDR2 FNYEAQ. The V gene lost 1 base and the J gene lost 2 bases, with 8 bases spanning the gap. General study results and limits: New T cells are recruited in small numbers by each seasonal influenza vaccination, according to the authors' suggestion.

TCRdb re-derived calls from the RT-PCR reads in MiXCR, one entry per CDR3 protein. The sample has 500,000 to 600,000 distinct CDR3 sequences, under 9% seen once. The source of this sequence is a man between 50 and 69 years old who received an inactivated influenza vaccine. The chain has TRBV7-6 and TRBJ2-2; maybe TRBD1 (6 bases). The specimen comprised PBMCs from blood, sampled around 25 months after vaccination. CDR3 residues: CASSLVRGNTGELFF. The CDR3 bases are TGTGCCAGCAGCTTAGTCAGGGGAAACACCGGGGAGCTGTTTTTT.